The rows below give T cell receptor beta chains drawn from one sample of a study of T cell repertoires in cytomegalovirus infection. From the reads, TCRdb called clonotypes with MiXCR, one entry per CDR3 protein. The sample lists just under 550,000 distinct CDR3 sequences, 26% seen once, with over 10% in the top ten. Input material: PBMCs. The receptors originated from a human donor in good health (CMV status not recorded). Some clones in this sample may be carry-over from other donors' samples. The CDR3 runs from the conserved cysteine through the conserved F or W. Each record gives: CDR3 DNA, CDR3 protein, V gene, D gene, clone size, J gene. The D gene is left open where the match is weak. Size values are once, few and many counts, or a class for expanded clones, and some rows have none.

DNA: TGTGCCAGCAGCTTAGAAGAGAGGGAGGCTCTAGCCAAAAACATTCAGTACTTC; CDR3: CASSLEEREALAKNIQYF; V: TRBV7-2; D: -; size: -; J: TRBJ2-4
DNA: TGTGCCAGCAGCACCCCCGGGGCCCCCACAGATACGCAGTATTTT; CDR3: CASSTPGAPTDTQYF; V: TRBV7-2; D: -; size: -; J: TRBJ2-3
DNA: TGTGCCAGCAGCTTAGGACGGTCGGGGGGGAAAGGGGAGCTGTTTTTT; CDR3: CASSLGRSGGKGELFF; V: TRBV7-2; D: TRBD2; size: few; J: TRBJ2-2
DNA: TGTGCCAGCAGCTTAGCCCGACAGGGTGTAAGATCTAATGAAAAACTGTTTTTT; CDR3: CASSLARQGVRSNEKLFF; V: TRBV7-2; D: TRBD1; size: -; J: TRBJ1-4
DNA: TGTGCCAGCACCCCGGGGGTTAGCGGAACCAATGAGCAGTTCTTC; CDR3: CASTPGVSGTNEQFF; V: TRBV12-3/TRBV12-4; D: -; size: -; J: TRBJ2-1
DNA: TGTGCCACGAACTACCCCGGGAGTTCCTACGAGCAGTACTTC; CDR3: CATNYPGSSYEQYF; V: TRBV28; D: -; size: few; J: TRBJ2-7
DNA: TGTGCCAGCAGCGTACTAGCGGCAGGACCTCCCAATGAGCAGTTCTTC; CDR3: CASSVLAAGPPNEQFF; V: TRBV7-2; D: TRBD2; size: few; J: TRBJ2-1
DNA: TGTGCCTCCGTTAACAATGAGCAGTTCTTC; CDR3: CASVNNEQFF; V: TRBV7-8; D: -; size: many; J: TRBJ2-1
DNA: TGTGCCAGCAGCCCCGGGACAGGGGGTTCTAACTATGGCTACACCTTC; CDR3: CASSPGTGGSNYGYTF; V: TRBV7-6; D: TRBD1; size: -; J: TRBJ1-2
DNA: TGTGCCATCAGTGGGCGTAGGGTGAATAATTCACCCCTCCACTTT; CDR3: CAISGRRVNNSPLHF; V: TRBV10-3; D: -; size: -; J: TRBJ1-6
DNA: TGTGCCAGCAGCTCCCCAACGGCCGCTCCCTACAATGAGCAGTTCTTC; CDR3: CASSSPTAAPYNEQFF; V: TRBV7-9; D: -; size: many; J: TRBJ2-1
DNA: TGTGTGTCCACGGGTGTTACAGATACGCAGTATTTT; CDR3: CVSTGVTDTQYF; V: TRBV2; D: -; size: -; J: TRBJ2-3
DNA: TGTGCCACCAGCAGAGATCAGGGACCCTACGAGCAGTACTTC; CDR3: CATSRDQGPYEQYF; V: TRBV15; D: -; size: -; J: TRBJ2-7
DNA: TGTGCCAGCAGTGAAACGTGGGAAGCTTATGGCTACACCTTC; CDR3: CASSETWEAYGYTF; V: TRBV6-1; D: -; size: -; J: TRBJ1-2
DNA: TGTGCCAGCAGTAGACGGGGTTCAAACGCAGCCGGGGAGCTGTTTTTT; CDR3: CASSRRGSNAAGELFF; V: TRBV2; D: -; size: -; J: TRBJ2-2
DNA: TGTGCCAGCAGCTTAGCCGGGACAGGGGAGAGTGGCTACACCTTC; CDR3: CASSLAGTGESGYTF; V: TRBV7-2; D: TRBD1; size: many; J: TRBJ1-2
DNA: TGCAGTGCTAGAGCGGCCCAACGCCGGGGTTTGGGCACCGGGGAGCTGTTTTTT; CDR3: CSARAAQRRGLGTGELFF; V: TRBV20-1; D: -; size: once; J: TRBJ2-2
DNA: TGTGCCGGACAAACAGGGGGGACCTACAATGAGCAGTTCTTC; CDR3: CAGQTGGTYNEQFF; V: TRBV7-2; D: TRBD1; size: many; J: TRBJ2-1
DNA: TGCGCCAGCAGTTTGAATTCGGGACAGGGCGAGTACGAGCAGTACTTC; CDR3: CASSLNSGQGEYEQYF; V: TRBV5-1; D: TRBD1; size: few; J: TRBJ2-7
DNA: TGTGCCAGCAGTTCCCGACAGCAGGATAATGAAAAACTGTTTTTT; CDR3: CASSSRQQDNEKLFF; V: TRBV27; D: -; size: few; J: TRBJ1-4
DNA: TGTGCCAGCAGCTTAGTTTGGCTACAAGAGACCCAGTACTTC; CDR3: CASSLVWLQETQYF; V: TRBV7-2; D: -; size: -; J: TRBJ2-5
DNA: TGTGCCAGCAGTTTTTTCGGCTCGGGGGGAGGAGATACGCAGTATTTT; CDR3: CASSFFGSGGGDTQYF; V: TRBV12-3/TRBV12-4; D: TRBD2; size: -; J: TRBJ2-3
DNA: TGTGCCAGTAGTACCAGGGGCTCCTACAATGAGCAGTTCTTC; CDR3: CASSTRGSYNEQFF; V: TRBV19; D: -; size: few; J: TRBJ2-1
DNA: TGTGCCTGGAGTGTCAAGGGGGATGGCTACACCTTC; CDR3: CAWSVKGDGYTF; V: TRBV30; D: -; size: -; J: TRBJ1-2
DNA: TGTGCCAGCAGGTACTATAGCAATCAGCCCCAGCATTTT; CDR3: CASRYYSNQPQHF; V: TRBV6-8; D: -; size: few; J: TRBJ1-5
DNA: TGTGCCAGCAGCTTGGACACGGGCCCCATGAACACTGAAGCTTTCTTT; CDR3: CASSLDTGPMNTEAFF; V: TRBV5-5; D: -; size: -; J: TRBJ1-1
DNA: TGTGCCAGCAGCTTAGGACTAGCCTATGAGCAGTTCTTC; CDR3: CASSLGLAYEQFF; V: TRBV11-2; D: TRBD2; size: -; J: TRBJ2-1
DNA: TGTGCCAGCAGCATTAGACAGGGCGATTCACCCCTCCACTTT; CDR3: CASSIRQGDSPLHF; V: TRBV11-2; D: TRBD1; size: few; J: TRBJ1-6
DNA: TGTGCCAGCTCACCGCGGCCTAGCGGGAGGGGCGGTGAGCAGTTCTTC; CDR3: CASSPRPSGRGGEQFF; V: TRBV7-2; D: TRBD2; size: -; J: TRBJ2-1
DNA: TGTGCCAGCAGCTTAGTCCCCGTCTATAGCAATCAGCCCCAGCATTTT; CDR3: CASSLVPVYSNQPQHF; V: TRBV11-2; D: -; size: few; J: TRBJ1-5
DNA: TGTGCCAGCAGTGACCTCCGACAGGGGGCTGGGGAGACCCAGTACTTC; CDR3: CASSDLRQGAGETQYF; V: TRBV25-1; D: TRBD1; size: -; J: TRBJ2-5
DNA: TGTGCCAGCAGTTACCGGCCGGACGGATACACCGGGGAGCTGTTTTTT; CDR3: CASSYRPDGYTGELFF; V: TRBV6-5; D: -; size: few; J: TRBJ2-2
DNA: TGTGCCAGCAGCCTCCAGGGGGTACTAGCGGGAGGAGAGCAGTTCTTC; CDR3: CASSLQGVLAGGEQFF; V: TRBV6-1; D: TRBD2; size: -; J: TRBJ2-1